Following are 27 T cell receptor beta chains from one sample sequenced in a study of T cell responses to AZD1222 COVID-19 vaccine. Profiling relied on immunoSEQ multiplex PCR, and the TCRdb table lists in-frame clones only, not all of them. The data show 95,000 to 100,000 clones, about 87% seen once. This sample comprised peripheral blood, obtained 28 days after the second AZD1222 dose. Every receptor here comes from an adult who received the AZD1222 COVID-19 vaccine.

This chain links TRBV24-1 with TRBJ2-1; 14 bases line up with TRBD2. In germline, CDR1 is KGHDR, CDR2 SFDVKD. This CDR3 has 17 residues. The J segment lost 4 bases and the V segment lost 4 bases, leaving 5 bases of the junction unmatched. The CDR3 DNA follows: TGTGCCACCAGTGACCCGACTAGCGGGAGGGATTACAATGAGCAGTTCTTC. It specifies CATSDPTSGRDYNEQFF.

V and J are TRBV7-3 and TRBJ1-6; D remains ambiguous. The CDR3 contains 15 residues. Between the trimmed V and J ends, which lost 0 bases and 5 bases, there was a span of 8 bases. Germline CDR1 reads SGHTA; CDR2 reads FQGTGA. The CDR3 here is CASSLTENNNSPLHF. CDR3 in DNA: TGTGCCAGCAGCTTAACGGAAAACAATAATTCACCCCTCCACTTT.

The rearrangement joins TRBV11-2 to TRBJ2-3, with 12 bases matching TRBD1. The germline V gene has CDR1 SGHAT and CDR2 FQNNGV. J was trimmed by 4 bases and V by 4 bases; bases with no gene match: 6. The CDR3 is 16 residues long. CDR3 in amino acids: CASSYPGQGASDTQYF. CDR3 nucleotide sequence: TGTGCCAGCAGCTACCCGGGACAGGGGGCTTCAGATACGCAGTATTTT.

V gene TRBV11-1 combines with J gene TRBJ2-2; 7 bases fit TRBD2. The V segment lost 5 bases and the J segment 0 bases; nucleotides outside the gene matches: 6. The CDR3 is 16 residues long. CDR1 and CDR2 (germline): SGHAT, FQDESV (reference sequence). This CDR3 reads CASSPEGGSNTGELFF. As DNA, the CDR3 is TGTGCCAGCAGCCCCGAGGGAGGGTCGAACACCGGGGAGCTGTTTTTT.

The chain uses TRBV4-1 and TRBJ1-5; weak D call: TRBD1 (5 bases). V was clipped by 0 bases and J by 0 bases, with 12 bases between them. The CDR3 sequence is 17 residues long. CDR1 MGHRA and CDR2 YSYEKL come from the germline V gene. The CDR3: CASSQEGGTYSNQPQHF. CDR3 sequence (DNA): TGCGCCAGCAGCCAAGAGGGGGGGACTTATAGCAATCAGCCCCAGCATTTT.

The rearrangement joins TRBV6-2 or TRBV6-3 to TRBJ2-1, with TRBD2 identical over 12 bases. The CDR3 sequence is 18 residues long. Trimming at V came to 0 bases and at J to 3 bases, leaving 6 bases not matched to a gene. Germline lookup yields CDR1 MNHEY and CDR2 SVGEGT. The DNA for the CDR3 is TGTGCCAGCAGTTACTCTCGAACTAGCGGGAGGAACTACAATGAGCAGTTCTTC. Translation: CASSYSRTSGRNYNEQFF.

This chain links TRBV6-6 with TRBJ2-7; D is uncertain. Germline CDR1 is MNHNY and CDR2 is SVGAGI (reference sequence). The CDR3 contains 15 residues. Trimming cost V 0 bases and J 0 bases, with 9 bases left between them. The CDR3 DNA reads TGTGCCAGCAGTTACTCGCCGCTTAGCTCCTACGAGCAGTACTTC. It encodes CASSYSPLSSYEQYF.

The chain uses TRBV3-1 (or the pseudogene TRBV3-2) and TRBJ1-1; weak D call: TRBD1 (5 bases). V was clipped by 1 base and J by 11 bases, with 11 bases between them. The CDR3 totals 12 residues. CDR1 and CDR2 from the germline V gene are LGHDT and YNNKEL (reference sequence). The CDR3 protein is CASSQGDGRAFF. CDR3 DNA: TGTGCCAGCAGCCAAGGGGACGGGCGGGCTTTCTTT.

This chain joins TRBV27 and TRBJ2-3, with D possibly being TRBD1 (5 bases). Trimming removed 3 bases at V and 2 bases at J, with 9 bases between. CDR3 length: 14 amino acids. CDR1 and CDR2 from the germline V gene are MNHEY and SMNVEV (reference sequence). The CDR3 sequence is CASSLGLTTDTQYF. The CDR3, as DNA: TGTGCCAGCAGTTTGGGGCTAACCACAGATACGCAGTATTTT.

The chain is built from TRBV19 and TRBJ1-2; 7 nucleotides align to TRBD1. V lost 6 bases to trimming and J lost 8 bases; unmatched junction nucleotides: 9. The CDR3 spans 13 residues. Germline values: CDR1 LNHDA, CDR2 SQIVND (reference sequence). This chain's CDR3 is CASSPGGFSGYTF. The CDR3, as DNA: TGTGCCAGTAGCCCAGGGGGGTTTTCAGGCTACACCTTC.

The V and J genes are TRBV19 and TRBJ2-3; D could derive from TRBD1 or TRBD2 (6 bases each). V lost 8 bases to trimming and J lost 4 bases, with 22 bases between them. The CDR3 totals 16 residues. Germline V lookup: CDR1 LNHDA, CDR2 SQIVND (reference sequence). The CDR3 DNA is TGTGCCAGTGGGGGCACTAGCAGACTGCCGGCAGATACGCAGTATTTT. Translation gives CASGGTSRLPADTQYF.

The gene calls are TRBV7-9 and TRBJ2-2; 12 bases fit TRBD1. CDR1 and CDR2 from the germline V gene are SEHNR and FQNEAQ (reference sequence). J lost 7 bases, V lost 4 bases, and 10 bases had no gene match. The CDR3 length is 17 residues. Written as DNA, the CDR3 is TGTGCCAGCAGCTCCCCCGGGACAGGGGGCAATGGCGGGGAGCTGTTTTTT. Its translation: CASSSPGTGGNGGELFF. Complete variable domain (other parts from reference TRBV7-9 and TRBJ2-2): DTGVSQNPRHKITKRGQNVTFRCDPISEHNRLYWYRQTLGQGPEFLTYFQNEAQLEKSRLLSDRFSAERPKGSFSTLEIQRTEQGDSAMYLCASSSPGTGGNGGELFFGEGSRLTVL.

V is TRBV9 and J is TRBJ2-3; weak D call: TRBD2 (6 bases). CDR3 size: 16 residues. The germline gives CDR1 SGDLS, CDR2 YYNGEE. V was shortened by 4 bases and J by 2 bases, with 17 bases between the two germline ends. CDR3 sequence: CASSPRTGSNTDTQYF. In DNA, the CDR3 is TGTGCCAGCAGCCCCCGAACCGGGAGCAACACAGATACGCAGTATTTT.

CDR3 bases: TGTGCCAGCAGTGGCTCCTTAGGGGGCCCAGATACGCAGTATTTT. Encoded protein: CASSGSLGGPDTQYF. This chain links TRBV2 with TRBJ2-3; TRBD1 matches 7 bases. Unmatched junction bases numbered 8, after V lost 4 bases and J lost 4 bases. The CDR3 sequence is 15 residues long. Germline V gene lookup returns CDR1 SNHLY and CDR2 FYNNEI.

This clone has only one observation. The chain joins TRBV7-8 to TRBJ2-6, with a possible D match to TRBD2 (5 bases). There are 16 residues in the CDR3. Germline CDR1 SGHVS, CDR2 FQNEAQ. Trimming cost V 4 bases and J 10 bases, with 20 bases left between them. CDR3 in amino acids: CASSSYRAQEENVLTF. The CDR3 region has the DNA TGTGCCAGCAGCTCGTACCGGGCCCAGGAGGAGAACGTCCTGACTTTC.

The chain joins TRBV27 to TRBJ2-7; possible D gene TRBD1, 5 bases. CDR3 length: 13 residues. V lost 3 bases to trimming and J lost 2 bases, with 8 bases between them. CDR1 and CDR2 from the germline V gene are MNHEY and SMNVEV (reference sequence). CDR3 amino acids: CASSFDRTYEQYF. As DNA, the CDR3 is TGTGCCAGCAGTTTTGACAGAACCTACGAGCAGTACTTC.

This clone was observed a single time. The CDR3 sequence: CASRTGRTDTQYF. As DNA, the CDR3 is TGTGCCAGCAGGACAGGGAGAACAGATACGCAGTATTTT. This chain uses TRBV7-2 with TRBJ2-3; TRBD1 agrees at 7 bases. V trimming: 6 bases; J trimming: 3 bases; junction bases outside the gene matches: 3. This CDR3 contains 13 residues. Germline CDR1 reads SGHTA; CDR2 reads FQGNSA.

The V gene is TRBV30, the J gene TRBJ1-2; 7 bases match TRBD1. V shed 8 bases and J 6 bases; nucleotides not matched to a gene: 12. This CDR3 is 13 amino acids long. Germline V gene lookup returns CDR1 GTSNPN and CDR2 SVGIG (reference sequence). The CDR3 protein is CAGIQGFVNGYTF. The CDR3 region has the DNA TGTGCCGGGATACAGGGGTTCGTGAATGGCTACACCTTC.

This rearrangement joins TRBV30 to TRBJ1-1; possible D gene TRBD1, 6 bases. V shed 4 bases and J shed 4 bases, with 16 bases lying between them. CDR3 length equals 14 residues. The germline V gene encodes CDR1 GTSNPN and CDR2 SVGIG (reference sequence). The CDR3 region is CAWTRGLQSTEAFF. As DNA, the CDR3 is TGTGCCTGGACCCGGGGGCTTCAGAGCACTGAAGCTTTCTTT.

The chain has TRBV5-1 and TRBJ2-2, with 8 bases aligning to TRBD1. Trimming took 5 bases from V and 6 from J; bases not matched to a gene: 12. Germline CDR1 reads SGHRS; CDR2 reads YFSETQ. CDR3 size: 16 residues. CDR3 in DNA: TGCGCCAGCAGTCTCGGACAGGGTTTTTTGGCCGGGGAGCTGTTTTTT. This encodes CASSLGQGFLAGELFF.

This chain links TRBV9 with TRBJ1-1; D gene unclear. Germline values: CDR1 SGDLS, CDR2 YYNGEE. The CDR3 sequence is 14 residues long. V lost 4 bases and J lost 1, with 11 bases in between. In DNA form, the CDR3 reads TGTGCCAGCAGCAGAACGACTAAGAACACTGAAGCTTTCTTT. Protein sequence: CASSRTTKNTEAFF. Looking up the rest from reference TRBV9 and TRBJ1-1 gives the full variable domain: DSGVTQTPKHLITATGQRVTLRCSPRSGDLSVYWYQQSLDQGLQFLIQYYNGEERAKGNILERFSAQQFPDLHSELNLSSLELGDSALYFCASSRTTKNTEAFFGQGTRLTVV.

This clone was detected once. The chain couples TRBV2 to TRBJ2-1, with D possibly TRBD1 on 6 matching bases. The V end was cut by 2 bases, the J end by 1 base, with 9 bases between. In germline, CDR1 is SNHLY, CDR2 FYNNEI. The CDR3 is 15 residues long. Here the CDR3 reads CASSEYQGSYNEQFF. The CDR3 region has the DNA TGTGCCAGCAGTGAATATCAGGGGTCCTACAATGAGCAGTTCTTC.

This clone came up once. This chain links TRBV12-3 or TRBV12-4 with TRBJ2-1; D perhaps matches TRBD2 (6 bases). The V and J ends lost 6 bases and 8 bases respectively, with 14 bases between them. This CDR3 spans 13 amino acids. DNA for the CDR3: TGTGCCAGCAGACCTCTAACGGGGGATGAGCAGTTCTTC. Protein sequence: CASRPLTGDEQFF.

The chain links TRBV27 to TRBJ2-5; TRBD1 aligns across 11 bases. V lost 4 bases to trimming and J lost 5 bases; unmatched junction nucleotides: 9. The CDR3 sequence is 16 residues long. The germline V gene encodes CDR1 MNHEY and CDR2 SMNVEV (reference sequence). CDR3 protein: CASSSRTGGLHETQYF. The CDR3 nucleotides read TGTGCCAGCAGTTCAAGGACAGGGGGCCTACACGAGACCCAGTACTTC.

The V call is TRBV7-3, the J call TRBJ1-1, with D perhaps TRBD1 (5 bases). Germline lookup yields CDR1 SGHTA and CDR2 FQGTGA. This CDR3 has 14 amino acids. Between the trimmed V and J ends, which lost 5 bases and 4 bases, there was a span of 14 bases. The CDR3 loop reads CASSVDSMATEAFF. CDR3 nucleotides: TGTGCCAGCAGCGTAGACAGTATGGCCACTGAAGCTTTCTTT.

The chain uses TRBV27 and TRBJ2-7; TRBD1 agrees at 12 bases. CDR1 is MNHEY, CDR2 SMNVEV, per germline (reference sequence). The CDR3 length is 16 residues. Unmatched junction bases numbered 8, after V lost 6 bases and J lost 2 bases. CDR3 nucleotide sequence: TGTGCCAGCAGGTCCGGGACAGGGGGCGAACCCTACGAGCAGTACTTC. Translated, it gives CASRSGTGGEPYEQYF.

The chain is built from TRBV19 and TRBJ2-3; D not resolved. V shed 6 bases and J shed 0 bases, with 10 bases lying between them. The CDR3 is 14 residues long. In germline, CDR1 is LNHDA, CDR2 SQIVND (reference sequence). The DNA for the CDR3 is TGTGCCAGTAGGAGTGGTGCTAGCACAGATACGCAGTATTTT. Its protein is CASRSGASTDTQYF.